The 19 T cell receptor beta chains below all came from one sample that was sequenced in a study of T cell clones after liver transplantation. Sequencing was performed with immunoSEQ multiplex PCR; in TCRdb, only in-frame clones are kept and a portion is missing. Found here are 68,000 or so clones, around 80% of them singletons; the top ten hold approximately 0.55%. The sequencing here drew on CD4+ T cells from blood, taken before liver transplant. The receptors were sampled from a human donor who received a liver transplant.

The J gene is TRBJ2-7, the V gene TRBV21-1; the table's D call, TRBD2, has no DNA check behind it. TRBV21-1 is noted as a pseudogene. The CDR3 sequence is 20 residues long. The CDR3 bases are TGTGCCAGCAGAGCCGCCCAAAACTGGGGACTAGCGGGACACTCCTACGAGCAGTACTTC. Its protein product is CASRAAQNWGLAGHSYEQYF.

V usage is TRBV5-4 and J usage is TRBJ2-7; perhaps D is TRBD1 or TRBD2 (6 bases each). This CDR3 is 16 amino acids long. V dropped 5 bases and J dropped 5 bases, with 23 bases sitting between them. Germline lookup yields CDR1 SGHNT and CDR2 YYREEE (reference sequence). In nucleotides, the CDR3 is TGTGCCAGCAGTACCAGTGAGGGGGGCGGTGAGGACGAGCAGTACTTC. Protein: CASSTSEGGGEDEQYF.

The chain combines TRBV5-1 with TRBJ2-1, with 11 bases identical to TRBD2. Trimming took 2 bases from V and 3 from J; bases not matched to a gene: 1. CDR1 and CDR2 (germline): SGHRS, YFSETQ. CDR3 length: 15 amino acids. This chain's CDR3 is CASSFTSGSYNEQFF. As DNA, the CDR3 is TGCGCCAGCAGCTTTACTAGCGGGAGCTACAATGAGCAGTTCTTC.

The chain is built from TRBV27 and TRBJ1-2; 8 bases are a match to TRBD1. Unmatched junction bases numbered 22, after V lost 3 bases and J lost 7 bases. The CDR3 spans 19 residues. Looked up from germline, CDR1 is MNHEY and CDR2 is SMNVEV (reference sequence). Here the CDR3 reads CASSFSATKIRGRFGGYTF. The CDR3 coding sequence is TGTGCCAGCAGTTTTTCCGCAACGAAAATCAGGGGGCGTTTCGGTGGCTACACCTTC.

This chain joins TRBV2 and TRBJ2-7; 9 nucleotides align to TRBD2. The V and J ends lost 6 bases and 2 bases, in that order; junction bases with no gene match: 8. CDR3 length: 15 residues. CDR1 is SNHLY, CDR2 FYNNEI, per germline. CDR3 coding DNA: TGTGCCAGCAGGGATCGACTAGCGGTTCCCTACGAGCAGTACTTC. Translation: CASRDRLAVPYEQYF.

This chain links TRBV30 with TRBJ1-5; no clear D. V was cut by 1 base and J by 1 base, with 5 bases left in between. This CDR3 contains 13 residues. Germline assignment: CDR1 GTSNPN and CDR2 SVGIG (reference sequence). The CDR3 coding sequence is TGTGCCTGGAGTGACGGAAGCAATCAGCCCCAGCATTTT. It codes for CAWSDGSNQPQHF.

This sequence joins TRBV5-1 and TRBJ2-1, with 10 bases aligning to TRBD1. Per germline, CDR1 SGHRS and CDR2 YFSETQ. This CDR3 is 14 amino acids long. Losses at the gene ends were 4 bases for V and 4 bases for J; bases not matched to a gene: 2. DNA for the CDR3: TGCGCCAGCAGCAAGGGACAGGGGTACAATGAGCAGTTCTTC. Its protein is CASSKGQGYNEQFF.

The chain has TRBV2 and TRBJ2-5, with 13 bases that match TRBD2. The CDR3 runs to 15 residues. V shed 5 bases, J shed 5 bases, and the junction held 5 bases outside the gene matches. CDR1 and CDR2 from the germline V gene are SNHLY and FYNNEI. The CDR3 is CASSSGGLAGETQYF. DNA of the CDR3: TGTGCCAGCAGTTCAGGGGGACTAGCGGGGGAGACCCAGTACTTC.

V usage is TRBV14 and J usage is TRBJ1-1; a possible D gene is TRBD1 (5 bases). Germline V lookup: CDR1 SGHDN, CDR2 FVKESK. With 1 base removed from V and 8 bases from J, the gap between germline ends came to 20 bases. This CDR3 spans 16 amino acids. The CDR3 reads CASSQALGGRQREAFF. In DNA, the CDR3 is TGTGCCAGCAGCCAAGCGCTGGGTGGGCGACAGCGGGAAGCTTTCTTT.

DNA for the CDR3: TGTGCCAGCAGTTTGAGGCGGCGAGAGACCCAGTACTTC. Translation: CASSLRRRETQYF. V gene TRBV27 combines with J gene TRBJ2-5, with D hard to call. The CDR3 totals 13 residues. Trimming cost V 3 bases and J 4 bases, with 9 bases left between them. Germline V gene lookup returns CDR1 MNHEY and CDR2 SMNVEV (reference sequence).

This chain joins TRBV30 and TRBJ1-2; unclear D gene. The CDR3 contains 14 residues. CDR1 and CDR2 (germline): GTSNPN, SVGIG (reference sequence). V was shortened by 2 bases and J by 4 bases, with 14 bases between the two germline ends. CDR3 amino acids: CAWSRTDAVYGYTF. For the CDR3, the DNA is TGTGCCTGGAGTCGGACGGACGCTGTCTATGGCTACACCTTC.

The V gene is TRBV18, the J gene TRBJ2-1, with 7 bases fitting TRBD2. Germline CDR1 reads KGHSH; CDR2 reads LQKENI. This CDR3 contains 16 residues. The junction had 7 bases not matched to a gene; V was cut back by 2 bases and J by 3 bases. This CDR3 is CASSPVRGSGYNEQFF. CDR3 in DNA: TGTGCCAGCTCACCAGTACGCGGGAGCGGCTACAATGAGCAGTTCTTC. The entire variable domain, with the rest obtained from reference TRBV18 and TRBJ2-1, is as follows: NAGVMQNPRHLVRRRGQEARLRCSPMKGHSHVYWYRQLPEEGLKFMVYLQKENIIDESGMPKERFSAEFPKEGPSILRIQQVVRGDSAAYFCASSPVRGSGYNEQFFGPGTRLTVL.

This rearrangement joins TRBV7-9 to TRBJ2-1; TRBD2 agrees at 7 bases. Germline CDR1 SEHNR, CDR2 FQNEAQ (reference sequence). This CDR3 contains 17 residues. J lost 6 bases, V lost 1 base, and 12 bases had no gene match. CDR3: CASSLEYGGGPANEQFF. CDR3 nucleotide sequence: TGTGCCAGCAGCTTAGAGTACGGGGGAGGGCCAGCCAATGAGCAGTTCTTC. Combining the CDR3 with reference TRBV7-9 and TRBJ2-1 gives the whole variable domain DTGVSQNPRHKITKRGQNVTFRCDPISEHNRLYWYRQTLGQGPEFLTYFQNEAQLEKSRLLSDRFSAERPKGSFSTLEIQRTEQGDSAMYLCASSLEYGGGPANEQFFGPGTRLTVL.

This sequence joins TRBV11-2 and TRBJ2-1; TRBD2 might be the D (6 bases). The CDR3 extends over 17 amino acids. V lost 3 bases and J lost 2, with 17 bases in between. The germline gives CDR1 SGHAT, CDR2 FQNNGV. The CDR3 region is CASSFTGTGIPYNEQFF. The DNA of the CDR3 is TGTGCCAGCAGCTTCACCGGGACTGGCATACCCTACAATGAGCAGTTCTTC. Using reference TRBV11-2 and TRBJ2-1 for the parts outside the CDR3, the full variable domain is EAGVAQSPRYKIIEKRQSVAFWCNPISGHATLYWYQQILGQGPKLLIQFQNNGVVDDSQLPKDRFSAERLKGVDSTLKIQPAKLEDSAVYLCASSFTGTGIPYNEQFFGPGTRLTVL.

This clone was observed once. The chain combines TRBV6-6 with TRBJ2-3; no firm D call. The CDR3 runs to 16 residues. Trimming pared 2 bases from V and 0 bases from J, leaving 12 bases between. Germline V lookup: CDR1 MNHNY, CDR2 SVGAGI (reference sequence). The CDR3 protein is CASSYGSSSSTDTQYF. DNA for the CDR3: TGTGCCAGCAGTTACGGAAGCTCCTCTAGCACAGATACGCAGTATTTT.

This chain uses TRBV15 with TRBJ1-2; D gene unclear. CDR3 length equals 16 residues. The germline V gene has CDR1 LNHNV and CDR2 YYDKDF (reference sequence). V lost 0 bases and J lost 0, with 11 bases in between. CDR3 DNA: TGTGCCACCAGCAGAGATAGAAAGGGAGCTAACTATGGCTACACCTTC. Its translation is CATSRDRKGANYGYTF.

The V call is TRBV25-1, the J call TRBJ1-5, with D unresolved. From germline, CDR1 is MGHDK and CDR2 SYGVNS. The ends were cut back, 3 bases at V and 5 bases at J, with 8 bases in the middle. This CDR3 has 13 residues. The CDR3 is CASSEAGYQPQHF. As DNA, the CDR3 is TGTGCCAGCAGTGAGGCCGGCTATCAGCCCCAGCATTTT.

The chain combines TRBV5-4 with TRBJ2-7; TRBD2 aligns across 7 bases. The CDR3 is made up of 16 amino acids. CDR1 and CDR2 (germline): SGHNT, YYREEE (reference sequence). V lost 0 bases, J lost 3 bases, and 9 bases stayed unmatched. The CDR3 sequence: CASSLGRSSGIYEQYF. The DNA for the CDR3 is TGTGCCAGCAGCTTGGGGCGGTCGAGCGGGATCTACGAGCAGTACTTC.

V is TRBV28 and J is TRBJ1-1; 9 positions agree with TRBD1. The CDR3 spans 15 residues. In germline, CDR1 is MDHEN, CDR2 SYDVKM. Trimming at V came to 7 bases and at J to 0 bases, leaving 6 bases not matched to a gene. Written as DNA, the CDR3 is TGTGCCAGCACCGGGACAGGGCGGATGAACACTGAAGCTTTCTTT. Protein sequence: CASTGTGRMNTEAFF. The complete variable domain, with remaining parts taken from reference TRBV28 and TRBJ1-1, reads DVKVTQSSRYLVKRTGEKVFLECVQDMDHENMFWYRQDPGLGLRLIYFSYDVKMKEKGDIPEGYSVSREKKERFSLILESASTNQTSMYLCASTGTGRMNTEAFFGQGTRLTVV.